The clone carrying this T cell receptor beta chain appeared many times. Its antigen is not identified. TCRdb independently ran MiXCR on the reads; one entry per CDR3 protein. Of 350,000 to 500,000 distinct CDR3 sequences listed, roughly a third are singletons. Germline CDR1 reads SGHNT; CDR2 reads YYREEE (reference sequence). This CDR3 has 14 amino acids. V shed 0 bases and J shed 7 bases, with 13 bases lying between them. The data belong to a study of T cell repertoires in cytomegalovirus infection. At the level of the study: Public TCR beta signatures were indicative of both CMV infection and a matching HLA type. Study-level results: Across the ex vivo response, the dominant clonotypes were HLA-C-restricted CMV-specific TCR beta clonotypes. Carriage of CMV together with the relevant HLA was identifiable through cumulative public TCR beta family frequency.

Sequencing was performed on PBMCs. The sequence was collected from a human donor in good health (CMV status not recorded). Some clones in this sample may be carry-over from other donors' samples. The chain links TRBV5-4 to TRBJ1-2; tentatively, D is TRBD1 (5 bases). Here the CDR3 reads CASSLAGTVVGYTF. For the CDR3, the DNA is TGTGCCAGCAGCTTGGCCGGGACCGTCGTTGGCTACACCTTC.